The next 13 T cell receptor beta chains were all read from a single sample in a study of a mutant IDH1 vaccine in newly diagnosed glioma. Generated by immunoSEQ multiplex PCR, the TCRdb table keeps only in-frame clones and is missing some. Of tens of thousands of clones detected, about 78% appear once; the ten largest clones hold almost 25%. Noted time point: week 11, during vaccination. The investigators gave 300 ug of mutant IDH1 20-mer peptide in each vaccine dose, together with topical imiquimod. These receptors have no identified antigens. Sequencing was performed on PBMCs, taken from a glioma patient whose treatment included an IDH1 peptide vaccine. The receptors originated from a young man with glioma.

The chain uses TRBV5-1 and TRBJ2-5; 8 positions match TRBD1. CDR1 SGHRS and CDR2 YFSETQ come from the germline V gene. Losses at the gene ends were 4 bases for V and 2 bases for J; bases not matched to a gene: 7. The CDR3 is made up of 15 amino acids. The CDR3 here is CASSEGQVRQETQYF. DNA for the CDR3: TGCGCCAGCAGCGAGGGACAGGTTCGGCAAGAGACCCAGTACTTC.

The rearrangement links TRBV27 to TRBJ1-5, with a tentative D call TRBD1 (5 bases). CDR3 size: 13 residues. V was trimmed by 3 bases and J by 5 bases, leaving 8 bases between them. Germline V gives CDR1 MNHEY, CDR2 SMNVEV (reference sequence). The chain's CDR3 is CASSFGAYQPQHF. The DNA for the CDR3 is TGTGCCAGCAGTTTTGGGGCCTATCAGCCCCAGCATTTT.

The chain combines TRBV5-1 with TRBJ1-4; D not certain. CDR1 SGHRS and CDR2 YFSETQ come from the germline V gene. The V gene lost 5 bases and the J gene lost 0 bases, with 8 bases spanning the gap. The CDR3 is 14 residues long. The CDR3 coding sequence is TGCGCCAGCAGTGGAGAGGCAACTAATGAAAAACTGTTTTTT. This encodes CASSGEATNEKLFF. Combining the CDR3 with reference TRBV5-1 and TRBJ1-4 gives the whole variable domain KAGVTQTPRYLIKTRGQQVTLSCSPISGHRSVSWYQQTPGQGLQFLFEYFSETQRNKGNFPGRFSGRQFSNSRSEMNVSTLELGDSALYLCASSGEATNEKLFFGSGTQLSVL.

V is TRBV5-1 and J is TRBJ2-3; D is uncertain. The CDR3 extends over 11 amino acids. Germline CDR1 SGHRS, CDR2 YFSETQ. V lost 2 bases and J 2 bases, leaving 0 bases between the germline ends. CDR3 protein: CASSFTDTQYF. In nucleotides, the CDR3 is TGCGCCAGCAGCTTCACAGATACGCAGTATTTT.

The rearrangement uses TRBV2 and TRBJ2-7, with TRBD2 matching over 7 bases. The germline V gene encodes CDR1 SNHLY and CDR2 FYNNEI. V gave up 7 bases and J gave up 0 bases; unmatched junction bases: 9. There are 15 residues in the CDR3. CDR3 residues: CASTEREESSYEQYF. The DNA of the CDR3 is TGTGCCAGCACCGAACGGGAGGAAAGCTCCTACGAGCAGTACTTC.

This CDR3 reads CASNWGQDGYTF. The CDR3 nucleotides are TGTGCCAGCAATTGGGGACAGGATGGCTACACCTTC. The chain carries TRBV7-9 and TRBJ1-2; TRBD1 matches at 8 bases. The V segment lost 7 bases and the J segment 6 bases; nucleotides outside the gene matches: 4. Germline V gene sequence: CDR1 SEHNR, CDR2 FQNEAQ (reference sequence). There are 12 residues in the CDR3.

The chain combines TRBV4-3 with TRBJ2-2; 7 nucleotides line up with TRBD1. Trimming took 5 bases from V and 4 from J; bases not matched to a gene: 7. This CDR3 region has 15 residues. Per germline, CDR1 LGHNA and CDR2 YSLEER. CDR3 nucleotide sequence: TGCGCCAGCAGCAAACGACAGGGATCCACCGGGGAGCTGTTTTTT. Translated, it gives CASSKRQGSTGELFF.

The chain recombines TRBV30 with TRBJ1-4, with D perhaps TRBD1 (5 bases). Germline values: CDR1 GTSNPN, CDR2 SVGIG (reference sequence). The CDR3 is 13 residues long. Trimming took 2 bases from V and 2 from J, leaving 6 bases between them. CDR3 in amino acids: CAWSWGTNEKLFF. In nucleotides, the CDR3 is TGTGCCTGGAGTTGGGGGACTAATGAAAAACTGTTTTTT.

The chain joins TRBV10-3 to TRBJ1-5; the match to TRBD1 covers 8 bases. CDR1 is ENHRY, CDR2 SYGVKD, per germline. This CDR3 region has 15 residues. Trimming cost V 1 base and J 7 bases; bases outside gene matches: 6. CDR3 residues: CAISELGQGEQPQHF. The CDR3 DNA sequence: TGTGCCATCAGTGAGTTAGGACAGGGAGAACAGCCCCAGCATTTT.

The chain carries TRBV29-1 and TRBJ1-1; no clear D gene. This CDR3 spans 13 amino acids. Per germline, CDR1 SQVTM and CDR2 ANQGSEA. Trimming stripped 7 bases from V and 0 bases from J, with 12 bases between. The CDR3 DNA sequence: TGCAGCGGAGCCCAGAGACTGAACACTGAAGCTTTCTTT. Translated: CSGAQRLNTEAFF.

The J gene is TRBJ2-3, the V gene TRBV29-1; TRBD1 matches 8 bases. CDR3 length: 16 amino acids. V shed 1 base, J shed 0 bases, and the junction held 6 bases outside the gene matches. CDR1 and CDR2 from the germline V gene are SQVTM and ANQGSEA. The CDR3 spells CSVEVDRAYSTDTQYF. As DNA, the CDR3 is TGCAGCGTTGAAGTGGACAGGGCCTATAGCACAGATACGCAGTATTTT.

This clone was observed once. The V gene is TRBV2, the J gene TRBJ1-5, with TRBD1 identical over 9 bases. V lost 6 bases and J lost 6; bases outside the gene matches: 6. This CDR3 has 14 amino acids. The germline V gene encodes CDR1 SNHLY and CDR2 FYNNEI. CDR3 loop: CASRTTGGGQPQHF. The CDR3 nucleotides are TGTGCCAGCAGGACAACAGGGGGCGGTCAGCCCCAGCATTTT.

The CDR3 sequence is CASSFGVDGYTF. DNA for the CDR3: TGTGCCAGCAGCTTCGGGGTCGATGGCTACACCTTC. This chain joins TRBV7-9 and TRBJ1-2; no firm D call. V was cut by 3 bases and J by 6 bases, with 8 bases left in between. The germline V gene encodes CDR1 SEHNR and CDR2 FQNEAQ (reference sequence). The CDR3 extends over 12 amino acids.